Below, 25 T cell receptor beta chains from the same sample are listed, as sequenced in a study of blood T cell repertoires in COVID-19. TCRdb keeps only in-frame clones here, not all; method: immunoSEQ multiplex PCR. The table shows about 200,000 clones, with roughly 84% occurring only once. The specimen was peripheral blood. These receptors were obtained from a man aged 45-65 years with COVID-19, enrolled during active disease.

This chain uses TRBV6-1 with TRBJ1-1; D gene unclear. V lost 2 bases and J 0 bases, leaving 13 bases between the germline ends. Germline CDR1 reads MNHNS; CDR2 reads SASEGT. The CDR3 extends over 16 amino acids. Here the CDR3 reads CASSENPSGLNTEAFF. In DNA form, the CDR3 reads TGTGCCAGCAGTGAAAATCCCTCCGGTTTGAACACTGAAGCTTTCTTT.

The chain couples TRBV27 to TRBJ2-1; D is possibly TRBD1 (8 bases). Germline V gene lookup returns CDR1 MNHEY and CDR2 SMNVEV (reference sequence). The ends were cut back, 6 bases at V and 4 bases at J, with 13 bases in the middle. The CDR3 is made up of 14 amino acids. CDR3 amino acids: CASRQGGRYNEQFF. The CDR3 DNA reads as TGTGCCAGCAGACAGGGGGGGCGGTACAATGAGCAGTTCTTC.

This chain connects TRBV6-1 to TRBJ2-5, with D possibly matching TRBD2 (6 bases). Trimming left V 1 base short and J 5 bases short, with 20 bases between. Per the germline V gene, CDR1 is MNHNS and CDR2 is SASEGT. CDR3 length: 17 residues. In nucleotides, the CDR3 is TGTGCCAGCAGTGAAGAAGTCAGGAGGGTAGTTGCGGAGACCCAGTACTTC. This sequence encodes CASSEEVRRVVAETQYF.

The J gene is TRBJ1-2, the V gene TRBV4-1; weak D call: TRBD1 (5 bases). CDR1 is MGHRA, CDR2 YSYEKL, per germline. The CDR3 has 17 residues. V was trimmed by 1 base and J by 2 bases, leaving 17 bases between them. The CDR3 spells CASSQASPGEGNYGYTF. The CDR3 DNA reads TGCGCCAGCAGCCAAGCGTCACCGGGGGAAGGGAACTATGGCTACACCTTC.

CDR3 protein: CASSLGSWDYSPLHF. The CDR3 coding sequence is TGTGCCAGCAGCTTAGGGTCGTGGGACTATTCACCCCTCCACTTT. This chain links TRBV7-9 with TRBJ1-6; D may be TRBD1 (5 bases). V shed 1 base and J shed 8 bases, with 12 bases lying between them. The CDR3 runs to 15 residues. Germline V gene data show CDR1 as SEHNR and CDR2 as FQNEAQ (reference sequence).

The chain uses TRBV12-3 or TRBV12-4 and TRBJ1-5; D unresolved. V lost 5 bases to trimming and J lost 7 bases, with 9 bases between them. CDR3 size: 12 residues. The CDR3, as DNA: TGTGCCAGCAGTACCCCAGGACAGCCCCAGCATTTT. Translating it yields CASSTPGQPQHF.

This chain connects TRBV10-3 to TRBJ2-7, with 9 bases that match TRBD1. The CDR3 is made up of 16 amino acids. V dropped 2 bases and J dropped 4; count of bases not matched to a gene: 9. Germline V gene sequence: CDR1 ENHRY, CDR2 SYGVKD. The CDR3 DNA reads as TGTGCCATCAGTGAGCCGGCCCAGGGACAGGGATACGAGCAGTACTTC. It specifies CAISEPAQGQGYEQYF.

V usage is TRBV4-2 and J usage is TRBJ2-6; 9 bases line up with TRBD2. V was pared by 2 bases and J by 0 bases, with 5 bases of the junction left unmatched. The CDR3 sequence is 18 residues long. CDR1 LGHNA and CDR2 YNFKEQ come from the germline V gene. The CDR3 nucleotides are TGTGCCAGCAGCCAACCTAGCGGGGTGAGCTCTGGGGCCAACGTCCTGACTTTC. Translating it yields CASSQPSGVSSGANVLTF.

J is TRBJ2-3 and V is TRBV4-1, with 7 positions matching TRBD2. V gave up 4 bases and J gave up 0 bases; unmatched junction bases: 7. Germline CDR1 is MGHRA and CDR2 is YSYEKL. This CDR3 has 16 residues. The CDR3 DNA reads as TGCGCCAGCAGCCTACGGAGCGGGACTAGCACAGATACGCAGTATTTT. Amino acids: CASSLRSGTSTDTQYF.

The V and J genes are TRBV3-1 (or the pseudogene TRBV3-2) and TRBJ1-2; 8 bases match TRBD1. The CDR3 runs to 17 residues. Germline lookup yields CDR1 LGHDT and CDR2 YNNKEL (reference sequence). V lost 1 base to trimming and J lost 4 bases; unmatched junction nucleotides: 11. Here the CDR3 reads CASSQVGGPTGGYGYTF. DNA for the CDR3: TGTGCCAGCAGCCAAGTAGGTGGCCCCACAGGGGGCTATGGCTACACCTTC.

The CDR3 DNA reads as TGTGCCAGCAGTTCTGCGGGAGATTTGACAGATACGCAGTATTTT. Its protein is CASSSAGDLTDTQYF. V usage is TRBV27 and J usage is TRBJ2-3; TRBD2 matches at 7 bases. CDR3 length: 15 amino acids. Per germline, CDR1 MNHEY and CDR2 SMNVEV (reference sequence). With 4 bases clipped from V and 3 bases from J, the junction kept 7 bases outside the gene matches.

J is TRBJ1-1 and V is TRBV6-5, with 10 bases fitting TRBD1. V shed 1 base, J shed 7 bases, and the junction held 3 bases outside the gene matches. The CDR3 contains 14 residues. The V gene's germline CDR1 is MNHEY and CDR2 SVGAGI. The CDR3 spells CASSYLGQGNEAFF. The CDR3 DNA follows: TGTGCCAGCAGTTACTTGGGACAGGGGAATGAAGCTTTCTTT.

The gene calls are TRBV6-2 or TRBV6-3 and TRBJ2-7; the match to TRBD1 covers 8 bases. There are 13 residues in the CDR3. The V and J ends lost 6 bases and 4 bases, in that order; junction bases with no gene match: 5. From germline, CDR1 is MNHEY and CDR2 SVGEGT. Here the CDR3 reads CASSRDRSYEQYF. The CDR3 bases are TGTGCCAGCAGCCGGGACAGGTCGTACGAGCAGTACTTC.

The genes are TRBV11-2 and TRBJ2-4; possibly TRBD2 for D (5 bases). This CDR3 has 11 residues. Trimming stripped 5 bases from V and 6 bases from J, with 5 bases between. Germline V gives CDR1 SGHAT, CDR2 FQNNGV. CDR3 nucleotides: TGTGCCAGCAGCGAGGGAAACATTCAGTACTTC. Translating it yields CASSEGNIQYF.

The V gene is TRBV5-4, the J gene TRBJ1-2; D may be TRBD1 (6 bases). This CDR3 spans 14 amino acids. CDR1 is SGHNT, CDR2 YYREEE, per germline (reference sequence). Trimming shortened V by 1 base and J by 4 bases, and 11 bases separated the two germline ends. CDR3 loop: CASSLQSGVYGYTF. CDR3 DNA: TGTGCCAGCAGCTTGCAGTCAGGGGTCTATGGCTACACCTTC.

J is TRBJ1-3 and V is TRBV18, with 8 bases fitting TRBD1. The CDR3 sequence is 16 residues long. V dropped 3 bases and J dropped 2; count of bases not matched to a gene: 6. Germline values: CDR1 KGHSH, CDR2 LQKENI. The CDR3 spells CASSPPGTGPGNTIYF. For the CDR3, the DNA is TGTGCCAGCTCACCTCCCGGGACAGGACCTGGAAACACCATATATTTT. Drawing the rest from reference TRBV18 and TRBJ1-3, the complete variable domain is NAGVMQNPRHLVRRRGQEARLRCSPMKGHSHVYWYRQLPEEGLKFMVYLQKENIIDESGMPKERFSAEFPKEGPSILRIQQVVRGDSAAYFCASSPPGTGPGNTIYFGEGSWLTVV.

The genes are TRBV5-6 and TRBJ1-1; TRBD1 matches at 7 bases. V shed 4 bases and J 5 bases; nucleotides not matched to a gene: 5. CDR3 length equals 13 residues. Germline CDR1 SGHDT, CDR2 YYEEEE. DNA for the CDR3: TGTGCCAGCAGCCCGACAGGGAGAACTGAAGCTTTCTTT. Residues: CASSPTGRTEAFF.

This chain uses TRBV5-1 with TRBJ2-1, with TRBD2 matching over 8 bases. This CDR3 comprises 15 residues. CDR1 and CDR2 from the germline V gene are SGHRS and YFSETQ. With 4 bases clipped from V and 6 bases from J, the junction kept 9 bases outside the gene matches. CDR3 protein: CASSLHGGEGNEQFF. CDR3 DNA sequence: TGCGCCAGCAGCCTACACGGGGGGGAAGGCAATGAGCAGTTCTTC.

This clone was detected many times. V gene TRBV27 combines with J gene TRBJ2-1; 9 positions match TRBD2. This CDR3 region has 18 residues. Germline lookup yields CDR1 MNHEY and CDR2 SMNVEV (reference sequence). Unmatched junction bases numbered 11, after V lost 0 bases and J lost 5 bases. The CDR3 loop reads CASSLSWEREDLNNEQFF. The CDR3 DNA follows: TGTGCCAGCAGTTTATCCTGGGAGCGGGAGGACCTAAACAATGAGCAGTTCTTC.

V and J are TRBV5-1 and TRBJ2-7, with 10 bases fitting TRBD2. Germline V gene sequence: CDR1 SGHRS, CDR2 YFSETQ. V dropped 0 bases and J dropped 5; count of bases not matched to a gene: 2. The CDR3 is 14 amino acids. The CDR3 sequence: CASSLVLAGDEQYF. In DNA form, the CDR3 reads TGCGCCAGCAGCTTGGTGCTAGCGGGGGACGAGCAGTACTTC.

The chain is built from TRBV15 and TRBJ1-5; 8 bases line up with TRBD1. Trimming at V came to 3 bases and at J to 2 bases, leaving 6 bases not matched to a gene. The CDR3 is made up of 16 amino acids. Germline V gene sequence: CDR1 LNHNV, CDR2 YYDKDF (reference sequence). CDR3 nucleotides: TGTGCCACCAGCAGGCAGGGGGCAGGTGGCAATCAGCCCCAGCATTTT. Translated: CATSRQGAGGNQPQHF.

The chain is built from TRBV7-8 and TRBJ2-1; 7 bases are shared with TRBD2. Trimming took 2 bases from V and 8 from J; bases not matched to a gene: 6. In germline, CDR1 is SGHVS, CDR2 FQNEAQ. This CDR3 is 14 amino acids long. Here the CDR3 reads CASSLRQGGDEQFF. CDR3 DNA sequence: TGTGCCAGCAGCTTACGCCAGGGAGGGGATGAGCAGTTCTTC.

The CDR3 DNA sequence: TGTGCCAGCAGGCCGGAGTCACTGAGAATAGGCACTGAAGCTTTCTTT. This encodes CASRPESLRIGTEAFF. This chain joins TRBV2 and TRBJ1-1; D is undetermined. V was pared by 6 bases and J by 4 bases, with 21 bases between. The CDR3 is 16 residues long. Germline loops: CDR1 SNHLY, CDR2 FYNNEI. Drawing the rest from reference TRBV2 and TRBJ1-1, the complete variable domain is EPEVTQTPSHQVTQMGQEVILRCVPISNHLYFYWYRQILGQKVEFLVSFYNNEISEKSEIFDDQFSVERPDGSNFTLKIRSTKLEDSAMYFCASRPESLRIGTEAFFGQGTRLTVV.

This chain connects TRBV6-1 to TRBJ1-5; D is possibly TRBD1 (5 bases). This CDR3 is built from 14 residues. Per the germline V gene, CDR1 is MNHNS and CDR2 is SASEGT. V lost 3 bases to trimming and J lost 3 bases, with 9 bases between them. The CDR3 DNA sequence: TGTGCCAGCAGTGAGGGGCAGTTCAATCAGCCCCAGCATTTT. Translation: CASSEGQFNQPQHF.

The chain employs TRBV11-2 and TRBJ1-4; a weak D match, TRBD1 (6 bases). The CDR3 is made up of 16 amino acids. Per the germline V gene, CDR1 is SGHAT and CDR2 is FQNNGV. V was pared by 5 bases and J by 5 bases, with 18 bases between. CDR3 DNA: TGTGCCAGCAGCCAAGGAGGGAGGGGGACAAATGAAAAACTGTTTTTT. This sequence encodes CASSQGGRGTNEKLFF.